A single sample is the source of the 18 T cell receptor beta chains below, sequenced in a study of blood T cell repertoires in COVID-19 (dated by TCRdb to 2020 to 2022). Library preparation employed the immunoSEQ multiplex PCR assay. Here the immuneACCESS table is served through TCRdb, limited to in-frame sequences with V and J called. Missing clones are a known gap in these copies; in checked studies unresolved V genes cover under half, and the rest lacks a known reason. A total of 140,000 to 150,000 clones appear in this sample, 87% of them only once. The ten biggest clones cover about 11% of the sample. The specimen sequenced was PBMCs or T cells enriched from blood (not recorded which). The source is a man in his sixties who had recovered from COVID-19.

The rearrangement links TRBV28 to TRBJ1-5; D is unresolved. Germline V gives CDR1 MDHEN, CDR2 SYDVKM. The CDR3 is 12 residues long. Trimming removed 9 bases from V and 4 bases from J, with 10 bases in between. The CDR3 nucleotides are TGTGCCAGGTCTAGAATTAATCAGCCCCAGCATTTT. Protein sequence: CARSRINQPQHF.

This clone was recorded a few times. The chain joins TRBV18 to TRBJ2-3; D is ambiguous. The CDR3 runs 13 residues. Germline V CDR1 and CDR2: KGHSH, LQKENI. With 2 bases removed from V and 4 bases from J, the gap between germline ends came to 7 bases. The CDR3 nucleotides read TGTGCCAGCTCACCAGTGGCCGCAGATACGCAGTATTTT. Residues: CASSPVAADTQYF.

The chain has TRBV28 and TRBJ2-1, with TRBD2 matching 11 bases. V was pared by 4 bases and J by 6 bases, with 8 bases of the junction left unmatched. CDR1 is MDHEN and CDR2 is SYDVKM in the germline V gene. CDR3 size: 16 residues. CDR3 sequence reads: CASSSLLAGVINEQFF. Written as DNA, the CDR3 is TGTGCCAGCAGTTCTCTACTAGCGGGAGTAATCAATGAGCAGTTCTTC.

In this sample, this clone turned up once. Here the CDR3 DNA reads TGTGCCACCAGCAGGGATGGACAGGGTTTTGAAAAACTGTTTTTT. Amino acid sequence: CATSRDGQGFEKLFF. The chain has TRBV15 and TRBJ1-4, with 8 bases fitting TRBD1. The CDR3 sequence is 15 residues long. After removal of 3 bases from V and 7 bases from J, the junction contained 7 bases not matched to a gene. Germline CDR1 is LNHNV and CDR2 is YYDKDF (reference sequence).

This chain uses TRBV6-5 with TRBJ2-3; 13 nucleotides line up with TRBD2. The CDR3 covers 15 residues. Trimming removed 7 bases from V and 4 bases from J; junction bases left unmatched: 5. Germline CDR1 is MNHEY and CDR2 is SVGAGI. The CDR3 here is CASTPLAGGPDTQYF. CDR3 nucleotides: TGTGCCAGCACTCCACTAGCGGGAGGGCCAGATACGCAGTATTTT.

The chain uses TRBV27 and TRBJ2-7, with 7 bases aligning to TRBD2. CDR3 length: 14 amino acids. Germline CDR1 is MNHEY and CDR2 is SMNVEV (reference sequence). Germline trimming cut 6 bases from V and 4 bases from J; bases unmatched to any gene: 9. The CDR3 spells CASRATGGSYEQYF. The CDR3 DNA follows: TGTGCCAGCAGAGCGACGGGAGGTTCGTACGAGCAGTACTTC.

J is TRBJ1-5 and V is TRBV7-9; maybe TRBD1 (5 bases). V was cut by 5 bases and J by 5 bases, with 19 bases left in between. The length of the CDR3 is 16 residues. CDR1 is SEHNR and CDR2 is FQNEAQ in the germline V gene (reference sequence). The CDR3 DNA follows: TGTGCCAGCAGCCGCAGCAGCGGGGGGACGGATCAGCCCCAGCATTTT. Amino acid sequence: CASSRSSGGTDQPQHF.

The CDR3 protein is CASSLQTAGVTGELFF. In DNA, the CDR3 is TGTGCCAGCAGCCTCCAGACTGCGGGAGTCACCGGGGAGCTGTTTTTT. V and J are TRBV5-6 and TRBJ2-2; 7 bases map to TRBD2. The CDR3 is 16 amino acids. CDR1 SGHDT and CDR2 YYEEEE come from the germline V gene. The V segment lost 4 bases and the J segment 4 bases; nucleotides outside the gene matches: 10.

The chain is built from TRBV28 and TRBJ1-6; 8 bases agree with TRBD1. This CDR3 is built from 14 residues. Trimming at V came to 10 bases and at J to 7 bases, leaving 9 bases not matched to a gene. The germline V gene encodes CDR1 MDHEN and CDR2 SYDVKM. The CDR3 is CATSTGAGNSPLHF. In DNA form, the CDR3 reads TGTGCCACTTCGACAGGGGCAGGGAATTCACCCCTCCACTTT.

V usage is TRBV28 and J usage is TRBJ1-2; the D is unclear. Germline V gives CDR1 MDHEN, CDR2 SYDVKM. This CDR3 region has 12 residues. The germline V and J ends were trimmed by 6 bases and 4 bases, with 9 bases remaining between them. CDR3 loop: CASRATVYGYTF. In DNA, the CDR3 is TGTGCCAGCAGGGCGACTGTCTATGGCTACACCTTC.

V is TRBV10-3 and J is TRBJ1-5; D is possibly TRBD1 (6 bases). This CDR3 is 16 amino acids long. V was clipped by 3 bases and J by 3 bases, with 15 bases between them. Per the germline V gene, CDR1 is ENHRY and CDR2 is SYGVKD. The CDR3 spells CAISETDRASNQPQHF. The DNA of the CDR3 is TGTGCCATCAGTGAAACGGACAGAGCCTCCAATCAGCCCCAGCATTTT.

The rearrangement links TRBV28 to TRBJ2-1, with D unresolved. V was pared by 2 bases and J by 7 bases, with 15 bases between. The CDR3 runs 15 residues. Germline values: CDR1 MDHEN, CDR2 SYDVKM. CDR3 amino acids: CASSLSASHMNEQFF. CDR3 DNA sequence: TGTGCCAGCAGTTTAAGTGCGAGCCATATGAATGAGCAGTTCTTC.

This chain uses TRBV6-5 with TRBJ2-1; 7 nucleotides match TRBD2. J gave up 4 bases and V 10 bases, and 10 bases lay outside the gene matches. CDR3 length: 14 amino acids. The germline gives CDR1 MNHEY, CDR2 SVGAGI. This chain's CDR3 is CATGLAVLYNEQFF. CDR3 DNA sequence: TGTGCCACCGGTCTAGCGGTGCTTTACAATGAGCAGTTCTTC.

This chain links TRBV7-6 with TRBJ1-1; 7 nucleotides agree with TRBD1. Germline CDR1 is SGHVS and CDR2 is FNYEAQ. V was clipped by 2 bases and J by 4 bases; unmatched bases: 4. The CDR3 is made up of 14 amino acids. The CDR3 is CASSLSYRGTEAFF. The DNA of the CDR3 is TGTGCCAGCAGCTTATCCTACAGGGGCACTGAAGCTTTCTTT.

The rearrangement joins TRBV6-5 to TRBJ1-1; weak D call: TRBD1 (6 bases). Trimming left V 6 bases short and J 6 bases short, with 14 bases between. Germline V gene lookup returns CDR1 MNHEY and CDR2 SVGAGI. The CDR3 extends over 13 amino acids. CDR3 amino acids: CASRLQGGPEAFF. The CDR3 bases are TGTGCCAGCAGGCTACAGGGTGGCCCTGAAGCTTTCTTT.

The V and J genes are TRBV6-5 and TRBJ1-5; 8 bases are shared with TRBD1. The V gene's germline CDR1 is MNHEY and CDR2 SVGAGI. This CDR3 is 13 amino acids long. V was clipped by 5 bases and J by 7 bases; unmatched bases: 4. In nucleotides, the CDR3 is TGTGCCAGCAGTCCACAGGGGGGCCAGCCCCAGCATTTT. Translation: CASSPQGGQPQHF.

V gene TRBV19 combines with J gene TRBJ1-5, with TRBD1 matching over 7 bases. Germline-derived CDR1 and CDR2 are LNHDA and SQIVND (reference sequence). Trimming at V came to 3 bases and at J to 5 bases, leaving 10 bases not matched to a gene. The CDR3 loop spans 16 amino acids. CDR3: CASSISGGRPYQPQHF. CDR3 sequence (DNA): TGTGCCAGTAGTATTTCAGGGGGGCGACCGTATCAGCCCCAGCATTTT.

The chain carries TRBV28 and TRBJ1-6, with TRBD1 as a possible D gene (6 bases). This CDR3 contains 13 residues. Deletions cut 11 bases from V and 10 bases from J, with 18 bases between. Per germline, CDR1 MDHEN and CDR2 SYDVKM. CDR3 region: CAGHSGGVSPLHF. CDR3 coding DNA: TGTGCCGGCCACTCGGGGGGCGTCTCACCCCTCCACTTT.